The rows below give T cell receptor beta chains drawn from one sample of a study of T cell changes during pregnancy in multiple sclerosis. The data were produced by immunoSEQ multiplex PCR, yet TCRdb's version contains in-frame clones alone and is incomplete. The sample shows roughly 47,000 clones, around 89% of them seen only once. The sample consisted of CD8+ T cells from peripheral blood mononuclear cells, taken in the second trimester of pregnancy. These receptors all stem from a female donor with multiple sclerosis, enrolled in a pregnancy study. Each CDR3 is given with its conserved first and last residue. Each record gives: V gene, clone size, J gene, D gene, CDR3 protein, CDR3 DNA. D genes are given only for firm matches. The size field is filled for only some rows; it gives once, few, many or a size class.

V: TRBV4-1
size: -
J: TRBJ2-1
D: TRBD2
CDR3: CASSQILTSGSYNEQFF
DNA: TGCGCCAGCAGCCAGATCCTTACTAGCGGCTCCTACAATGAGCAGTTCTTC

V: TRBV6-6
size: -
J: TRBJ1-6
D: -
CDR3: CASSYSPGGGSPLHF
DNA: TGTGCCAGCAGTTACTCACCGGGGGGCGGTTCACCCCTCCACTTT

V: TRBV6-5
size: -
J: TRBJ1-4
D: TRBD1
CDR3: CASSSDRGNEKLFF
DNA: TGTGCCAGCAGTTCAGACAGGGGGAATGAAAAACTGTTTTTT

V: TRBV27
size: -
J: TRBJ1-6
D: -
CDR3: CASTMGSGGNSPLHF
DNA: TGTGCCAGCACCATGGGGAGCGGAGGTAATTCACCCCTCCACTTT

V: TRBV27
size: -
J: TRBJ2-1
D: TRBD2
CDR3: CASSQPSGGDYNEQFF
DNA: TGTGCCAGCAGTCAACCTAGCGGGGGGGATTACAATGAGCAGTTCTTC

V: TRBV9
size: -
J: TRBJ2-3
D: TRBD1
CDR3: CASSVERGGIDTQYF
DNA: TGTGCCAGCAGCGTAGAGAGAGGGGGCATAGATACGCAGTATTTT

V: TRBV5-4
size: -
J: TRBJ1-1
D: -
CDR3: CASSFGDTEAFF
DNA: TGTGCCAGCAGCTTCGGGGACACTGAAGCTTTCTTT

V: TRBV9
size: -
J: TRBJ2-5
D: TRBD2
CDR3: CASSVAGGGGETQYF
DNA: TGTGCCAGCAGCGTAGCCGGGGGGGGTGGGGAGACCCAGTACTTC

V: TRBV7-3
size: -
J: TRBJ2-2
D: -
CDR3: CASRGSGELFF
DNA: TGTGCCAGCAGGGGGAGCGGGGAGCTGTTTTTT

V: TRBV27
size: -
J: TRBJ2-7
D: -
CDR3: CASSTGQLYEQYF
DNA: TGTGCCAGCAGTACCGGACAGCTCTACGAGCAGTACTTC

V: TRBV5-4
size: -
J: TRBJ2-7
D: TRBD1
CDR3: CASSNRDRIYEQYF
DNA: TGTGCCAGCAGCAACCGGGACAGGATCTACGAGCAGTACTTC

V: TRBV5-4
size: -
J: TRBJ1-2
D: TRBD1
CDR3: CASSWDQRGHGGYTF
DNA: TGTGCCAGCAGCTGGGACCAGAGGGGGCATGGTGGCTACACCTTC

V: TRBV6-1
size: -
J: TRBJ1-5
D: TRBD1
CDR3: CASTPGQGEAQPQHF
DNA: TGTGCCAGCACCCCCGGACAGGGGGAAGCTCAGCCCCAGCATTTT

V: TRBV6-4
size: -
J: TRBJ1-5
D: -
CDR3: CASSVGANQPQHF
DNA: TGTGCCAGCAGTGTGGGGGCAAATCAGCCCCAGCATTTT

V: TRBV29-1
size: -
J: TRBJ2-3
D: -
CDR3: CSVSPEGDSDTQYF
DNA: TGCAGCGTTAGCCCAGAAGGTGACTCAGATACGCAGTATTTT

V: TRBV5-1
size: -
J: TRBJ2-1
D: -
CDR3: CASSLLLNNEQFF
DNA: TGCGCCAGCAGCTTACTACTTAACAATGAGCAGTTCTTC

V: TRBV19
size: -
J: TRBJ2-4
D: -
CDR3: CATKKSSTAKNIQYF
DNA: TGTGCCACCAAGAAGAGTTCGACTGCCAAAAACATTCAGTACTTC

V: TRBV4-2
size: once
J: TRBJ2-5
D: TRBD2
CDR3: CASSLQRGETQYF
DNA: TGTGCCAGCAGCCTGCAGCGGGGGGAGACCCAGTACTTC

V: TRBV2
size: -
J: TRBJ2-7
D: -
CDR3: CASVEWSSEQYF
DNA: TGTGCCAGCGTGGAGTGGAGTTCCGAGCAGTACTTC

V: TRBV13
size: -
J: TRBJ1-1
D: -
CDR3: CASSLLGSPEAFF
DNA: TGTGCCAGCAGCTTACTGGGCAGCCCCGAAGCTTTCTTT

V: TRBV7-9
size: -
J: TRBJ1-1
D: TRBD1
CDR3: CASSSWTTGSKAFF
DNA: TGTGCCAGCAGCTCGTGGACGACAGGGTCTAAAGCTTTCTTT

V: TRBV6-1
size: -
J: TRBJ1-1
D: TRBD1
CDR3: CASSVGTGDVTEAFF
DNA: TGTGCCAGCAGTGTCGGGACAGGGGACGTCACTGAAGCTTTCTTT

V: TRBV7-8
size: -
J: TRBJ2-2
D: -
CDR3: CASSLARRGTGELFF
DNA: TGTGCCAGCAGCTTAGCGCGTCGTGGTACCGGGGAGCTGTTTTTT

V: TRBV2
size: -
J: TRBJ2-7
D: TRBD2
CDR3: CASLGLAGVQSGRQYF
DNA: TGTGCCAGCTTGGGACTAGCGGGGGTTCAGTCGGGCCGGCAGTACTTC

V: TRBV5-1
size: once
J: TRBJ2-2
D: -
CDR3: CASSLGETDTGELFF
DNA: TGCGCCAGCAGCTTGGGAGAAACCGACACCGGGGAGCTGTTTTTT

V: TRBV9
size: -
J: TRBJ2-5
D: -
CDR3: CASSVASSGETQYF
DNA: TGTGCCAGCAGCGTAGCGAGTAGTGGAGAGACCCAGTACTTC

V: TRBV4-1
size: -
J: TRBJ2-2
D: TRBD2
CDR3: CASSPLGTSLSGELFF
DNA: TGCGCCAGCAGCCCCTTAGGGACTAGCCTCAGCGGGGAGCTGTTTTTT

V: TRBV6-6
size: -
J: TRBJ2-1
D: -
CDR3: CASSYRDSYNEQFF
DNA: TGTGCCAGCAGTTACCGCGACAGCTACAATGAGCAGTTCTTC

V: TRBV6-1
size: -
J: TRBJ2-7
D: TRBD1
CDR3: CASSLGQGSNEQYF
DNA: TGTGCCAGCAGTCTGGGACAGGGGTCCAACGAGCAGTACTTC

V: TRBV29-1
size: -
J: TRBJ2-7
D: TRBD2
CDR3: CSVEDTGGSYEQYF
DNA: TGCAGCGTTGAAGACACGGGGGGGTCCTACGAGCAGTACTTC

V: TRBV6-5
size: -
J: TRBJ2-1
D: TRBD2
CDR3: CASRAGGYEQFF
DNA: TGTGCCAGCAGGGCGGGAGGTTATGAGCAGTTCTTC

V: TRBV15
size: once
J: TRBJ2-3
D: -
CDR3: CATSIRRDQGDTQYF
DNA: TGTGCCACCAGCATTAGGCGGGACCAGGGCGATACGCAGTATTTT

V: TRBV29-1
size: -
J: TRBJ2-1
D: -
CDR3: CSAALEGINEQFF
DNA: TGCAGCGCTGCTCTTGAGGGCATCAATGAGCAGTTCTTC

V: TRBV6-5
size: -
J: TRBJ2-3
D: -
CDR3: CASSYSAGGTDTQYF
DNA: TGTGCCAGCAGTTACTCCGCAGGGGGCACAGATACGCAGTATTTT

V: TRBV6-6
size: -
J: TRBJ2-7
D: TRBD1
CDR3: CASTAGGQSSYEQYF
DNA: TGTGCCAGCACCGCAGGGGGCCAGAGCTCCTACGAGCAGTACTTC

V: TRBV11-2
size: -
J: TRBJ1-5
D: TRBD1
CDR3: CASSLTGLNQPQHF
DNA: TGTGCCAGCAGCTTGACAGGGCTCAATCAGCCCCAGCATTTT

V: TRBV27
size: -
J: TRBJ2-3
D: TRBD1
CDR3: CASTTGGGTDTQYF
DNA: TGTGCCAGCACAACAGGGGGCGGAACAGATACGCAGTATTTT

V: TRBV11-3
size: -
J: TRBJ1-1
D: TRBD1
CDR3: CASSSTETGVAEAFF
DNA: TGTGCCAGCAGCTCAACCGAGACAGGGGTGGCTGAAGCTTTCTTT

V: TRBV7-8
size: -
J: TRBJ2-2
D: TRBD2
CDR3: CASSAFLSGGAGGELFF
DNA: TGTGCCAGCAGCGCCTTTCTAAGCGGGGGGGCCGGCGGGGAGCTGTTTTTT

V: TRBV13
size: -
J: TRBJ2-7
D: TRBD2
CDR3: CASSSTSGVFLQYF
DNA: TGTGCCAGCAGCTCGACTAGCGGGGTTTTTTTGCAGTACTTC

V: TRBV2
size: -
J: TRBJ2-2
D: -
CDR3: CASSFTPTGSDTGELFF
DNA: TGTGCCAGCAGCTTCACACCCACAGGTTCGGACACCGGGGAGCTGTTTTTT

V: TRBV6-4
size: few
J: TRBJ2-2
D: TRBD2
CDR3: CASSDSTSGTGELFF
DNA: TGTGCCAGCAGTGACTCGACTAGCGGCACCGGGGAGCTGTTTTTT

V: TRBV9
size: -
J: TRBJ2-3
D: TRBD2
CDR3: CASSVEDSGGLIDTQYF
DNA: TGTGCCAGCAGCGTAGAGGATAGCGGGGGACTCATAGATACGCAGTATTTT

V: TRBV7-2
size: -
J: TRBJ2-7
D: -
CDR3: CASSQDNTYEQYF
DNA: TGTGCCAGCAGCCAGGACAACACCTACGAGCAGTACTTC

V: TRBV2
size: -
J: TRBJ1-1
D: -
CDR3: CASSEFAIVNTEAFF
DNA: TGTGCCAGCAGTGAGTTTGCGATCGTGAACACTGAAGCTTTCTTT

V: TRBV7-3
size: -
J: TRBJ2-7
D: -
CDR3: CASSLGVEEGYEQYF
DNA: TGTGCCAGCAGCTTAGGGGTGGAGGAGGGCTACGAGCAGTACTTC

V: TRBV29-1
size: -
J: TRBJ2-2
D: -
CDR3: CSVAGKVGELFF
DNA: TGCAGCGTTGCAGGGAAGGTCGGGGAGCTGTTTTTT

V: TRBV10-2
size: -
J: TRBJ2-7
D: -
CDR3: CASSDSLSEQYF
DNA: TGCGCCAGCAGTGACAGTCTCTCCGAGCAGTACTTC

V: TRBV6-5
size: -
J: TRBJ2-2
D: -
CDR3: CASRGGGELFF
DNA: TGTGCCAGCAGGGGGGGCGGGGAGCTGTTTTTT

V: TRBV29-1
size: -
J: TRBJ1-1
D: -
CDR3: CSVEETGNTEAFF
DNA: TGCAGCGTTGAAGAGACTGGGAACACTGAAGCTTTCTTT

V: TRBV9
size: -
J: TRBJ1-1
D: -
CDR3: CASSVAENTEAFF
DNA: TGTGCCAGCAGCGTAGCAGAGAACACTGAAGCTTTCTTT

V: TRBV5-1
size: -
J: TRBJ2-7
D: TRBD1
CDR3: CASSWGQGDEQYF
DNA: TGCGCCAGCAGCTGGGGACAGGGGGACGAGCAGTACTTC

V: TRBV5-6
size: once
J: TRBJ2-5
D: -
CDR3: CASSFLAETQYF
DNA: TGTGCCAGCAGCTTTCTAGCAGAGACCCAGTACTTC

V: TRBV11-2
size: -
J: TRBJ2-7
D: -
CDR3: CASSDQRSYEQYF
DNA: TGTGCCAGCAGCGACCAGCGCTCCTACGAGCAGTACTTC

V: TRBV5-1
size: -
J: TRBJ2-5
D: -
CDR3: CASSLLGGVQETQYF
DNA: TGCGCCAGCAGCTTACTAGGTGGCGTCCAAGAGACCCAGTACTTC

V: TRBV9
size: -
J: TRBJ2-7
D: -
CDR3: CASSANKDSSLPSSYEQYF
DNA: TGTGCCAGCAGCGCCAATAAGGACAGCTCATTACCCAGCTCCTACGAGCAGTACTTC

V: TRBV6-1
size: -
J: TRBJ2-2
D: TRBD2
CDR3: CATEVGGGAGELFF
DNA: TGTGCCACCGAAGTCGGGGGGGGAGCCGGGGAGCTGTTTTTT

V: TRBV2
size: many
J: TRBJ2-7
D: -
CDR3: CASGREQYF
DNA: TGTGCCAGCGGGAGGGAGCAGTACTTC

V: TRBV11-2
size: -
J: TRBJ2-3
D: -
CDR3: CASSLELLRGTDTQYF
DNA: TGTGCCAGCAGCTTAGAACTTCTCCGGGGAACAGATACGCAGTATTTT